This entry lists 14 T cell receptor beta chains sequenced from one sample in a study of T cell responses to AZD1222 COVID-19 vaccine. Only in-frame clones appear in the TCRdb table, and some are missing; sequencing was by immunoSEQ multiplex PCR. Among 95,000 to 150,000 clones listed, about 91% were seen once. The specimen was peripheral blood, collected on day 0 of AZD1222 vaccination. Receptors were obtained from an adult in good health.

This chain connects TRBV28 to TRBJ1-6; possibly TRBD1 for D (6 bases). The CDR3 has 15 amino acids. The germline V gene has CDR1 MDHEN and CDR2 SYDVKM. With 6 bases removed from V and 3 bases from J, the gap between germline ends came to 12 bases. For the CDR3, the DNA is TGTGCCAGCAGACTGGACAGAGTCTATAATTCACCCCTCCACTTT. Translated: CASRLDRVYNSPLHF.

V gene TRBV10-3 combines with J gene TRBJ2-1, with TRBD1 matching over 10 bases. The V segment lost 6 bases and the J segment 3 bases; nucleotides outside the gene matches: 5. Germline-derived CDR1 and CDR2 are ENHRY and SYGVKD. This CDR3 is 15 amino acids long. This CDR3 reads CAISGGQGNYNEQFF. The CDR3 DNA follows: TGTGCCATCAGCGGGGGACAGGGGAACTACAATGAGCAGTTCTTC.

J is TRBJ2-7 and V is TRBV4-3; TRBD1 matches at 7 bases. Per germline, CDR1 LGHNA and CDR2 YSLEER. V was clipped by 3 bases and J by 5 bases; unmatched bases: 4. The CDR3 is made up of 13 amino acids. The CDR3 loop reads CASSHLQGNEQYF. The DNA of the CDR3 is TGCGCCAGCAGCCACTTACAGGGGAACGAGCAGTACTTC.

The genes are TRBV6-1 and TRBJ1-4; the D gene is possibly TRBD1 (5 bases). Germline V lookup: CDR1 MNHNS, CDR2 SASEGT. Trimming pared 0 bases from V and 3 bases from J, leaving 14 bases between. CDR3 length: 17 amino acids. CDR3 loop: CASSEAMGVRPNEKLFF. The CDR3 bases are TGTGCCAGCAGTGAAGCAATGGGGGTCCGACCTAATGAAAAACTGTTTTTT.

The chain carries TRBV10-2 and TRBJ1-6; TRBD1 is a possible D gene (5 bases). The CDR3 covers 13 residues. Germline V gene data show CDR1 as WSHSY and CDR2 as SAAADI. V lost 2 bases to trimming and J lost 13 bases, with 12 bases between them. The CDR3: CASSEPGTRPLHF. The CDR3 coding sequence is TGCGCCAGCAGTGAGCCAGGGACCCGGCCCCTCCACTTT.

The rearrangement joins TRBV20-1 to TRBJ1-2; D call uncertain. This CDR3 spans 11 amino acids. Germline CDR1 DFQATT, CDR2 SNEGSKA (reference sequence). V was pared by 7 bases and J by 2 bases, with 8 bases between. CDR3: CSVTANYGYTF. The CDR3 region has the DNA TGCAGTGTCACGGCGAACTATGGCTACACCTTC.

The chain joins TRBV10-3 to TRBJ2-1; tentatively, D is TRBD2 (6 bases). Trimming took off 0 bases at V and 1 base at J, with 7 bases between the two ends. The CDR3 runs to 15 residues. Germline-derived CDR1 and CDR2 are ENHRY and SYGVKD. DNA for the CDR3: TGTGCCATCAGTGAGTCGGGGGGTTCCTACAATGAGCAGTTCTTC. The encoded protein is CAISESGGSYNEQFF.

V gene TRBV29-1 combines with J gene TRBJ2-7; D is possibly TRBD1 (6 bases). V lost 2 bases, J lost 1 base, and 12 bases lay in between. In germline, CDR1 is SQVTM, CDR2 ANQGSEA. This CDR3 spans 14 amino acids. Written as DNA, the CDR3 is TGCAGCGTTGAAAACAGGGAGTCTTCCTACGAGCAGTACTTC. Amino acid sequence: CSVENRESSYEQYF.

The V gene is TRBV7-2, the J gene TRBJ1-3; D uncertain. The germline V gene has CDR1 SGHTA and CDR2 FQGNSA. With 1 base removed from V and 0 bases from J, the gap between germline ends came to 1 base. The CDR3 loop spans 13 amino acids. This CDR3 reads CASSLDSGNTIYF. In DNA, the CDR3 is TGTGCCAGCAGCTTAGACTCTGGAAACACCATATATTTT.

This chain connects TRBV5-1 to TRBJ1-1; D may be TRBD1 (6 bases). V was pared by 4 bases and J by 0 bases, with 22 bases between. The germline V gene has CDR1 SGHRS and CDR2 YFSETQ. This CDR3 region has 18 residues. This CDR3 reads CASSDGQHGFFMNTEAFF. DNA of the CDR3: TGCGCCAGCAGCGACGGACAGCACGGTTTCTTCATGAACACTGAAGCTTTCTTT.

The chain carries TRBV15 and TRBJ1-2; no firm D call. CDR1 and CDR2 (germline): LNHNV, YYDKDF (reference sequence). Trimming stripped 0 bases from V and 5 bases from J, with 10 bases between. The CDR3 is 14 residues long. The CDR3 nucleotides are TGTGCCACCAGCAGAGATAAGGGCGGGTATGGCTACACCTTC. It codes for CATSRDKGGYGYTF.

This clone was detected only once. The gene calls are TRBV25-1 and TRBJ1-6; 10 bases are a match to TRBD1. Germline CDR1 and CDR2: MGHDK and SYGVNS. Trimming took 8 bases from V and 7 from J; bases not matched to a gene: 5. The CDR3 covers 14 residues. CDR3 bases: TGTGCCAGCCTGGGACAGGGGTACAATTCACCCCTCCACTTT. This translates into CASLGQGYNSPLHF.

The chain is built from TRBV28 and TRBJ1-2, with 11 bases lining up with TRBD1. With 2 bases clipped from V and 7 bases from J, the junction kept 6 bases outside the gene matches. The germline gives CDR1 MDHEN, CDR2 SYDVKM. This CDR3 spans 15 amino acids. The CDR3 sequence: CASSLSGTGGGGYTF. CDR3 nucleotide sequence: TGTGCCAGCAGTTTAAGTGGGACAGGGGGGGGTGGCTACACCTTC.

V usage is TRBV21-1 and J usage is TRBJ1-1; the D call TRBD1 from the table was never checked on the DNA. TRBV21-1 is a pseudogene locus. The CDR3 consists of 16 residues. The CDR3 DNA sequence: TGTGCCAGCAGCAAAGTCGGGGGGACAGGGGTGACTGAAGCTTTCTTT. Translating it yields CASSKVGGTGVTEAFF.